The 21 T cell receptor beta chains presented below share a single source sample, sequenced in a study of cytomegalovirus exposure and HLA in healthy donors. PCR was performed using 60 Vbeta and 13 Jbeta primers. Repertoires were generated with immunoSEQ multiplex PCR, while TCRdb's copy carries only in-frame clones and drops some. The sample lists under 120,000 clones, about 83% occurring once. The sample consisted of PBMCs. The origin of the receptors is a female donor in good health and CMV-seropositive.

The gene calls are TRBV7-9 and TRBJ2-4; 7 nucleotides line up with TRBD1. The CDR3 extends over 17 amino acids. V shed 1 base and J 7 bases; nucleotides not matched to a gene: 13. Germline CDR1 reads SEHNR; CDR2 reads FQNEAQ (reference sequence). The CDR3 DNA is TGTGCCAGCAGCTTAGGGGGGACAGTTAAACTCCACAACATTCAGTACTTC. Protein sequence: CASSLGGTVKLHNIQYF.

This chain uses TRBV10-3 with TRBJ2-1; D may be TRBD2 (6 bases). CDR3 size: 13 residues. Per the germline V gene, CDR1 is ENHRY and CDR2 is SYGVKD. Trimming took off 9 bases at V and 4 bases at J, with 13 bases between the two ends. The CDR3 here is CAIGDSLYNEQFF. DNA for the CDR3: TGTGCCATTGGGGACTCGCTATACAATGAGCAGTTCTTC.

J is TRBJ2-1 and V is TRBV6-1; 7 nucleotides align to TRBD2. The germline CDR1 and CDR2 sequences are MNHNS and SASEGT. V lost 4 bases, J lost 7 bases, and 10 bases stayed unmatched. The CDR3 totals 15 residues. The CDR3 here is CASSGTSVLGNEQFF. The DNA for the CDR3 is TGTGCCAGCAGTGGAACTAGCGTCCTAGGTAATGAGCAGTTCTTC.

This clone was seen only a few times. The chain uses TRBV5-1 and TRBJ1-5; 8 bases line up with TRBD1. The germline gives CDR1 SGHRS, CDR2 YFSETQ. This CDR3 spans 16 amino acids. Losses at the gene ends were 4 bases for V and 2 bases for J; bases not matched to a gene: 8. CDR3 bases: TGCGCCAGCAGCCTCCAACCGGGACAGGGCAATCAGCCCCAGCATTTT. Translation gives CASSLQPGQGNQPQHF.

The J gene is TRBJ2-6, the V gene TRBV27; no clear D gene. This CDR3 spans 14 amino acids. Trimming removed 3 bases from V and 0 bases from J, with 3 bases in between. Germline lookup yields CDR1 MNHEY and CDR2 SMNVEV (reference sequence). The CDR3 coding sequence is TGTGCCAGCAGTTTCCGCTCTGGGGCCAACGTCCTGACTTTC. Its translation is CASSFRSGANVLTF. Full variable domain (outside the CDR3, taken from reference TRBV27 and TRBJ2-6): EAQVTQNPRYLITVTGKKLTVTCSQNMNHEYMSWYRQDPGLGLRQIYYSMNVEVTDKGDVPEGYKVSRKEKRNFPLILESPSPNQTSLYFCASSFRSGANVLTFGAGSRLTVL.

This chain uses TRBV10-3 with TRBJ2-3, with a weak D call TRBD2 (7 bases). Germline V CDR1 and CDR2: ENHRY, SYGVKD. The V end was cut by 6 bases, the J end by 2 bases, with 15 bases between. The CDR3 runs to 15 residues. Here the CDR3 DNA reads TGTGCCATCAGGAGGGGGGGAGGGTTCACAGATACGCAGTATTTT. Amino acids: CAIRRGGGFTDTQYF.

The V and J genes are TRBV30 and TRBJ1-2, with 10 nucleotides matching TRBD1. Germline loops: CDR1 GTSNPN, CDR2 SVGIG (reference sequence). The CDR3 has 14 amino acids. V shed 1 base, J shed 4 bases, and the junction held 3 bases outside the gene matches. CDR3 amino acids: CAWSAGQGGYGYTF. DNA for the CDR3: TGTGCCTGGAGTGCCGGACAGGGGGGCTATGGCTACACCTTC.

This chain joins TRBV4-3 and TRBJ2-7; 12 bases are a match to TRBD1. This CDR3 has 16 residues. Germline assignment: CDR1 LGHNA and CDR2 YSLEER. The ends lost 4 bases at V and 5 bases at J; junction bases unmatched: 9. This CDR3 is CASSLMVGTGGNEQYF. DNA of the CDR3: TGCGCCAGCAGCCTCATGGTGGGGACAGGGGGCAACGAGCAGTACTTC.

The chain links TRBV6-1 to TRBJ1-5; no firm D call. The germline gives CDR1 MNHNS, CDR2 SASEGT. This CDR3 spans 14 amino acids. V lost 4 bases and J 4 bases, leaving 11 bases between the germline ends. CDR3 protein: CASSGITRNQPQHF. CDR3 DNA: TGTGCCAGCAGTGGAATCACAAGAAATCAGCCCCAGCATTTT.

The chain couples TRBV9 to TRBJ1-6, with D perhaps TRBD1 (6 bases). Germline-derived CDR1 and CDR2 are SGDLS and YYNGEE. The CDR3 spans 16 residues. V gave up 2 bases and J gave up 8 bases, with 17 bases separating them. As DNA, the CDR3 is TGTGCCAGCAGCGTGGGGGGGGCACTGTCATATTCACCCCTCCACTTT. This encodes CASSVGGALSYSPLHF.

Only a few counts were recorded for this clone. The genes are TRBV2 and TRBJ2-7; a weak D match, TRBD2 (6 bases). CDR1 is SNHLY and CDR2 is FYNNEI in the germline V gene. V lost 0 bases to trimming and J lost 2 bases, with 14 bases between them. CDR3 length equals 16 residues. Here the CDR3 DNA reads TGTGCCAGCAGTGAAGCGCAAGGGACTCGAACCTACGAGCAGTACTTC. It yields the protein CASSEAQGTRTYEQYF.

V usage is TRBV4-1 and J usage is TRBJ2-5, with 7 nucleotides matching TRBD1. Germline trimming cut 4 bases from V and 4 bases from J; bases unmatched to any gene: 9. The V gene's germline CDR1 is MGHRA and CDR2 YSYEKL. The CDR3 loop spans 15 amino acids. The CDR3 loop reads CASSPSGGVGETQYF. The DNA of the CDR3 is TGCGCCAGCAGCCCCTCAGGGGGAGTCGGAGAGACCCAGTACTTC.

Only a few counts were recorded for this clone. This chain joins TRBV29-1 and TRBJ2-5, with TRBD1 identical over 9 bases. This CDR3 has 11 residues. Trimming took 7 bases from V and 5 from J; bases not matched to a gene: 2. Germline V CDR1 and CDR2: SQVTM, ANQGSEA. The CDR3 spells CSADRGETQYF. The CDR3 DNA reads as TGCAGCGCGGACAGGGGTGAGACCCAGTACTTC.

V and J are TRBV7-9 and TRBJ1-5; 9 bases are a match to TRBD1. The CDR3 is 18 amino acids. Germline assignment: CDR1 SEHNR and CDR2 FQNEAQ (reference sequence). After removal of 2 bases from V and 7 bases from J, the junction contained 15 bases not matched to a gene. CDR3 region: CASSLTTGTGPSRQPQHF. For the CDR3, the DNA is TGTGCCAGCAGCTTAACCACCGGGACAGGGCCTAGTAGGCAGCCCCAGCATTTT.

The V and J genes are TRBV29-1 and TRBJ2-2, with D tentatively TRBD2 (6 bases). The length of the CDR3 is 14 residues. Looked up from germline, CDR1 is SQVTM and CDR2 is ANQGSEA. V gave up 5 bases and J gave up 1 base, with 11 bases separating them. The chain's CDR3 is CSVRGTENTGELFF. CDR3 nucleotide sequence: TGCAGCGTTCGCGGGACCGAGAACACCGGGGAGCTGTTTTTT.

This clone showed up just a few times. In DNA form, the CDR3 reads TGTGCCAGCAGCTTAAGCAGGGGGCTAAACACCGGGGAGCTGTTTTTT. It yields the protein CASSLSRGLNTGELFF. The V and J genes are TRBV7-2 and TRBJ2-2; 8 bases are shared with TRBD1. The CDR3 extends over 16 amino acids. Germline V gene lookup returns CDR1 SGHTA and CDR2 FQGNSA. After removal of 2 bases from V and 2 bases from J, the junction contained 4 bases not matched to a gene.

This chain links TRBV9 with TRBJ2-5; tentative D call: TRBD2 (6 bases). Germline V lookup: CDR1 SGDLS, CDR2 YYNGEE. V was pared by 1 base and J by 5 bases, with 12 bases between. The CDR3 is made up of 14 amino acids. The CDR3 DNA sequence: TGTGCCAGCAGCGTATGGGACTTTGAGGAGACCCAGTACTTC. This translates into CASSVWDFEETQYF.

The chain couples TRBV9 to TRBJ2-3; D gene unclear. Per the germline V gene, CDR1 is SGDLS and CDR2 is YYNGEE. Trimming took off 0 bases at V and 3 bases at J, with 5 bases between the two ends. The CDR3 extends over 13 amino acids. Here the CDR3 DNA reads TGTGCCAGCAGCGTAGCGCAGACAGATACGCAGTATTTT. Translation: CASSVAQTDTQYF. The full variable domain, with the rest looked up from reference TRBV9 and TRBJ2-3, is DSGVTQTPKHLITATGQRVTLRCSPRSGDLSVYWYQQSLDQGLQFLIQYYNGEERAKGNILERFSAQQFPDLHSELNLSSLELGDSALYFCASSVAQTDTQYFGPGTRLTVL.

This sequence joins TRBV19 and TRBJ2-1; 11 nucleotides align to TRBD2. The CDR3 sequence is 16 residues long. Trimming cost V 5 bases and J 14 bases; bases outside gene matches: 17. Germline V CDR1 and CDR2: LNHDA, SQIVND (reference sequence). CDR3 bases: TGTGCCAGTAGTCTCGGGGGGACTAGCGGTACTAAAGGCGAGTTCTTC. It encodes CASSLGGTSGTKGEFF.

The CDR3 region has the DNA TGTGCCAGCAGTGAAGCGCACCGGGAAAAACTGTTTTTT. It translates to CASSEAHREKLFF. The chain has TRBV2 and TRBJ1-4; D remains ambiguous. The CDR3 totals 13 residues. The germline V gene encodes CDR1 SNHLY and CDR2 FYNNEI. Trimming cost V 0 bases and J 8 bases, with 7 bases left between them.

The rearrangement uses TRBV27 and TRBJ2-7; TRBD1 agrees at 7 bases. The CDR3 has 14 residues. The trim removed 0 bases at V and 7 bases at J, leaving 6 bases unmatched. The germline gives CDR1 MNHEY, CDR2 SMNVEV (reference sequence). CDR3 residues: CASSLSVPGGEQYF. As DNA, the CDR3 is TGTGCCAGCAGTTTATCGGTCCCAGGGGGAGAGCAGTACTTC.